One and the same sample provided the 32 T cell receptor beta chains below, sequenced in a study of cytotoxic CD8 clonotypes in ibrutinib-treated CLL. TCRdb's table, derived via immunoSEQ multiplex PCR, lists solely in-frame clones and lacks some. The sample gives approximately 340,000 clones, about 61% of which show up once; roughly 6.8% is in the top ten. Sample: PBMCs, taken after 36 months of ibrutinib treatment. The receptors shown here come from a human donor with chronic lymphocytic leukemia.

The rearrangement uses TRBV7-9 and TRBJ2-7, with 7 positions matching TRBD1. Trimming at V came to 1 base and at J to 0 bases, leaving 9 bases not matched to a gene. Germline CDR1 reads SEHNR; CDR2 reads FQNEAQ (reference sequence). The CDR3 is made up of 17 amino acids. The CDR3 protein is CASSLGRGGRSSYEQYF. CDR3 nucleotides: TGTGCCAGCAGCTTAGGGAGAGGGGGCCGGAGCTCCTACGAGCAGTACTTC.

The CDR3 region has the DNA TGTGCTAGTGGTTCTGTGTCCCGGAAGTACATCTACGAGCAGTACTTC. Its translation is CASGSVSRKYIYEQYF. The chain joins TRBV12-5 to TRBJ2-7; D unclear. The ends were cut back, 4 bases at V and 3 bases at J, with 19 bases in the middle. In germline, CDR1 is LGHNT, CDR2 FRNRAP. There are 16 residues in the CDR3.

The V and J genes are TRBV9 and TRBJ2-7, with D possibly matching TRBD2 (5 bases). V was pared by 2 bases and J by 5 bases, with 14 bases between. The CDR3 has 14 residues. Germline V gene data show CDR1 as SGDLS and CDR2 as YYNGEE. The CDR3 sequence is CASSVRRGGDEQYF. The CDR3 nucleotides are TGTGCCAGCAGCGTCCGACGGGGTGGGGACGAGCAGTACTTC.

This chain uses TRBV7-9 with TRBJ1-3; TRBD1 matches 7 bases. Germline V gives CDR1 SEHNR, CDR2 FQNEAQ (reference sequence). Germline trimming cut 1 base from V and 4 bases from J; bases unmatched to any gene: 7. The CDR3 length is 16 residues. The CDR3 coding sequence is TGTGCCAGCAGCTTAGTCAACAGGGGACCAGGAAACACCATATATTTT. Its translation: CASSLVNRGPGNTIYF.

This chain joins TRBV6-5 and TRBJ2-5; D is perhaps TRBD1 or TRBD2 (6 bases each). Deletions cut 2 bases from V and 4 bases from J, with 8 bases between. Per the germline V gene, CDR1 is MNHEY and CDR2 is SVGAGI. This CDR3 region has 13 residues. This CDR3 reads CASSYGGLETQYF. In DNA form, the CDR3 reads TGTGCCAGCAGTTACGGGGGGCTAGAGACCCAGTACTTC.

This clone was seen a single time. The CDR3 loop is CAISLTGTNTGELFF. Written as DNA, the CDR3 is TGTGCCATCAGTTTGACAGGAACGAACACCGGGGAGCTGTTTTTT. The genes are TRBV10-3 and TRBJ2-2, with D maybe TRBD1 (6 bases). Germline V lookup: CDR1 ENHRY, CDR2 SYGVKD. The V gene lost 5 bases and the J gene lost 0 bases, with 10 bases spanning the gap. The CDR3 consists of 15 residues.

This clone was seen a few times. The gene calls are TRBV7-3 and TRBJ1-5; D gene ambiguous. The CDR3 is 17 amino acids. V gave up 1 base and J gave up 9 bases, with 22 bases separating them. CDR1 is SGHTA and CDR2 is FQGTGA in the germline V gene. CDR3 sequence reads: CASSLNLPIPDKRPQHF. DNA of the CDR3: TGTGCCAGCAGCTTAAACCTTCCCATACCCGATAAGAGGCCCCAGCATTTT.

Only a few counts were recorded for this clone. This chain uses TRBV27 with TRBJ2-7; D is undetermined. The CDR3 spans 15 residues. The ends were cut back, 6 bases at V and 2 bases at J, with 17 bases in the middle. CDR1 and CDR2 from the germline V gene are MNHEY and SMNVEV (reference sequence). The CDR3 bases are TGTGCCAGCAGCCGCCGCGAGTCCCTAGCCTACGAGCAGTACTTC. It codes for CASSRRESLAYEQYF.

The chain couples TRBV27 to TRBJ2-5; 13 nucleotides match TRBD2. Unmatched junction bases numbered 4, after V lost 5 bases and J lost 7 bases. This CDR3 is 14 amino acids long. The germline V gene encodes CDR1 MNHEY and CDR2 SMNVEV (reference sequence). CDR3 in amino acids: CASSEGLAGLTQYF. The CDR3, as DNA: TGTGCCAGCAGTGAGGGACTAGCGGGACTGACCCAGTACTTC.

This clone was observed a handful of times. Here the CDR3 DNA reads TGTGCCAGCAGCGACAGACCTCTGGACTATGGCTACACCTTC. Its translation: CASSDRPLDYGYTF. This chain uses TRBV6-1 with TRBJ1-2; the D gene is possibly TRBD1 (5 bases). Germline V gene lookup returns CDR1 MNHNS and CDR2 SASEGT. The CDR3 runs 14 residues. Between the trimmed V and J ends, which lost 6 bases and 3 bases, there was a span of 14 bases.

V is TRBV29-1 and J is TRBJ2-7, with D perhaps matching TRBD1 (6 bases). The germline gives CDR1 SQVTM, CDR2 ANQGSEA. The CDR3 runs 14 residues. The germline V and J ends were trimmed by 7 bases and 4 bases, with 20 bases remaining between them. The CDR3 bases are TGCAGCGCCATTTCAGGGGCGCAAAAGTACGAGCAGTACTTC. It is translated as CSAISGAQKYEQYF.

This chain's CDR3 is CASSFSGDRTDTQYF. CDR3 sequence (DNA): TGTGCCAGCAGTTTTAGCGGGGACCGCACAGATACGCAGTATTTT. The chain joins TRBV27 to TRBJ2-3; 8 nucleotides align to TRBD2. V was clipped by 3 bases and J by 1 base; unmatched bases: 3. The CDR3 is made up of 15 amino acids. Germline loops: CDR1 MNHEY, CDR2 SMNVEV (reference sequence).

This clone was recorded once. V and J are TRBV9 and TRBJ2-1; possibly TRBD2 for D (5 bases). V lost 2 bases and J lost 5, with 8 bases in between. Germline V CDR1 and CDR2: SGDLS, YYNGEE. This CDR3 region has 13 residues. In DNA, the CDR3 is TGTGCCAGCAGCGTGAGGGCCGACAATGAGCAGTTCTTC. Its translation: CASSVRADNEQFF.

This chain connects TRBV5-5 to TRBJ1-1; D remains unclear. V shed 5 bases and J shed 4 bases, with 12 bases lying between them. Germline V gene lookup returns CDR1 SGHKS and CDR2 YYEKEE (reference sequence). There are 13 residues in the CDR3. CDR3 protein: CASSPHSTTEAFF. DNA of the CDR3: TGTGCCAGCAGTCCTCATAGTACCACTGAAGCTTTCTTT.

The chain joins TRBV4-1 to TRBJ2-1; 7 bases are a match to TRBD2. Per the germline V gene, CDR1 is MGHRA and CDR2 is YSYEKL. J gave up 2 bases and V 1 base, and 11 bases lay outside the gene matches. There are 18 residues in the CDR3. CDR3 in amino acids: CASSQGPSGRGPYNEQFF. CDR3 bases: TGCGCCAGCAGCCAAGGTCCCTCGGGGAGGGGCCCCTACAATGAGCAGTTCTTC.

This clone has just a few counts. The chain recombines TRBV5-6 with TRBJ1-2; a weak D match, TRBD1 (5 bases). This CDR3 is built from 15 residues. CDR1 and CDR2 from the germline V gene are SGHDT and YYEEEE. V was trimmed by 4 bases and J by 4 bases, leaving 17 bases between them. The CDR3 sequence: CASSGDGPGGYGYTF. In nucleotides, the CDR3 is TGTGCCAGCAGCGGGGACGGGCCGGGGGGCTATGGCTACACCTTC.

This rearrangement joins TRBV15 to TRBJ2-7; 7 nucleotides align to TRBD1. Germline loops: CDR1 LNHNV, CDR2 YYDKDF (reference sequence). The CDR3 sequence is 17 residues long. The V and J ends lost 2 bases and 3 bases, in that order; junction bases with no gene match: 13. DNA for the CDR3: TGTGCCACCAGCAGATCCACCGGCGGCAGGGGGTTCTACGAGCAGTACTTC. As protein: CATSRSTGGRGFYEQYF.

This clone occurred a few times. The chain employs TRBV5-4 and TRBJ2-7; perhaps TRBD1 as D (7 bases). Trimming pared 4 bases from V and 8 bases from J, leaving 13 bases between. Germline CDR1 and CDR2: SGHNT and YYREEE (reference sequence). The CDR3 contains 12 residues. CDR3 loop: CASSPTGRQQYF. CDR3 nucleotides: TGTGCCAGCAGCCCGACAGGGAGGCAGCAGTACTTC.

This chain connects TRBV6-5 to TRBJ1-2; 7 bases map to TRBD1. Germline CDR1 reads MNHEY; CDR2 reads SVGAGI. Losses at the gene ends were 2 bases for V and 3 bases for J; bases not matched to a gene: 3. The CDR3 runs 14 residues. In DNA form, the CDR3 reads TGTGCCAGCAGTTACGCCGGGACAGACTATGGCTACACCTTC. It translates to CASSYAGTDYGYTF.

This chain connects TRBV4-1 to TRBJ1-3, with D unresolved. CDR3 length: 15 residues. Trimming removed 2 bases from V and 4 bases from J, with 12 bases in between. Germline CDR1 MGHRA, CDR2 YSYEKL. The chain's CDR3 is CASSQSREGGNTIYF. The CDR3 region has the DNA TGCGCCAGCAGCCAATCCCGGGAAGGAGGAAACACCATATATTTT.

The chain couples TRBV18 to TRBJ1-5, with a tentative D call TRBD1 (6 bases). V was shortened by 6 bases and J by 7 bases, with 13 bases between the two germline ends. Germline V gene lookup returns CDR1 KGHSH and CDR2 LQKENI. This CDR3 has 13 amino acids. CDR3 sequence (DNA): TGTGCCAGCTCTGGGGGCGGCGTACAGCCCCAGCATTTT. Translating gives CASSGGGVQPQHF. The complete variable domain, with remaining parts taken from reference TRBV18 and TRBJ1-5, reads NAGVMQNPRHLVRRRGQEARLRCSPMKGHSHVYWYRQLPEEGLKFMVYLQKENIIDESGMPKERFSAEFPKEGPSILRIQQVVRGDSAAYFCASSGGGVQPQHFGDGTRLSIL.

This clone was detected only a few times. The chain uses TRBV11-2 and TRBJ2-7, with D uncertain. CDR1 SGHAT and CDR2 FQNNGV come from the germline V gene. Between the trimmed V and J ends, which lost 1 base and 6 bases, there was a span of 7 bases. The CDR3 is 12 amino acids. This CDR3 reads CASSLGHLEQYF. CDR3 bases: TGTGCCAGCAGCTTAGGACACCTCGAGCAGTACTTC.

This chain links TRBV10-3 with TRBJ2-1, with D perhaps TRBD1 (6 bases). Germline loops: CDR1 ENHRY, CDR2 SYGVKD. Trimming shortened V by 3 bases and J by 10 bases, and 13 bases separated the two germline ends. This CDR3 is 13 amino acids long. CDR3 sequence: CAISESRGLEQFF. For the CDR3, the DNA is TGTGCCATCAGTGAATCCAGGGGCCTCGAGCAGTTCTTC.

This clone was seen more than once but under ten times. Here the CDR3 reads CASSRLLNYGYTF. Written as DNA, the CDR3 is TGTGCCAGCAGCCGATTACTGAACTATGGCTACACCTTC. The chain couples TRBV7-9 to TRBJ1-2; D remains unclear. Germline V gives CDR1 SEHNR, CDR2 FQNEAQ (reference sequence). CDR3 length: 13 residues. The V gene lost 5 bases and the J gene lost 2 bases, with 9 bases spanning the gap.

This chain joins TRBV29-1 and TRBJ1-5; a weak D match, TRBD1 (6 bases). This CDR3 is built from 14 residues. Germline V gene lookup returns CDR1 SQVTM and CDR2 ANQGSEA. V dropped 0 bases and J dropped 6 bases, with 12 bases sitting between them. CDR3 in DNA: TGCAGCGTTGAAGATCCCGGGGGCGGTCAGCCCCAGCATTTT. It translates to CSVEDPGGGQPQHF.

CDR3 sequence reads: CASSVASTGTTEAFF. The CDR3, as DNA: TGTGCCAGCAGCGTAGCCTCGACAGGGACCACTGAAGCTTTCTTT. The V gene is TRBV9, the J gene TRBJ1-1; 7 bases map to TRBD1. Germline V gives CDR1 SGDLS, CDR2 YYNGEE. The CDR3 contains 15 residues. J gave up 4 bases and V 0 bases, and 6 bases lay outside the gene matches.

J is TRBJ2-3 and V is TRBV11-2; D is perhaps TRBD1 (6 bases). Germline CDR1 reads SGHAT; CDR2 reads FQNNGV. V lost 4 bases and J lost 3, with 20 bases in between. This CDR3 is 17 amino acids long. Here the CDR3 reads CASSSTTPGQGTDTQYF. The CDR3 DNA reads TGTGCCAGCAGCTCGACGACTCCGGGACAAGGGACAGATACGCAGTATTTT.

This chain uses TRBV5-1 with TRBJ2-6; D is uncertain. CDR1 is SGHRS, CDR2 YFSETQ, per germline. This CDR3 is 18 amino acids long. Trimming took 2 bases from V and 0 from J, leaving 15 bases between them. The CDR3 DNA sequence: TGCGCCAGCAGCTTAAAGACCCACACCCTCTCTGGGGCCAACGTCCTGACTTTC. Its translation: CASSLKTHTLSGANVLTF.

The chain links TRBV15 to TRBJ2-3, with TRBD1 matching over 11 bases. Germline lookup yields CDR1 LNHNV and CDR2 YYDKDF (reference sequence). The ends lost 0 bases at V and 0 bases at J; junction bases unmatched: 8. The CDR3 has 19 amino acids. DNA for the CDR3: TGTGCCACCAGCAGAGAAAGGACAGGGGGCGCGATGAGCACAGATACGCAGTATTTT. This sequence encodes CATSRERTGGAMSTDTQYF. Using reference TRBV15 and TRBJ2-3 for the parts outside the CDR3, the full variable domain is DAMVIQNPRYQVTQFGKPVTLSCSQTLNHNVMYWYQQKSSQAPKLLFHYYDKDFNNEADTPDNFQSRRPNTSFCFLDIRSPGLGDTAMYLCATSRERTGGAMSTDTQYFGPGTRLTVL.

The CDR3 DNA follows: TGTGCCAGCAGCCCCAGGGGGCTAGGTGAAAAACTGTTTTTT. It yields the protein CASSPRGLGEKLFF. The chain recombines TRBV19 with TRBJ1-4; 8 bases align to TRBD1. Germline CDR1 reads LNHDA; CDR2 reads SQIVND (reference sequence). The ends lost 9 bases at V and 7 bases at J; junction bases unmatched: 10. The CDR3 is 14 amino acids.

This chain links TRBV29-1 with TRBJ2-7, with D possibly being TRBD1 (5 bases). CDR3 length: 14 amino acids. Germline lookup yields CDR1 SQVTM and CDR2 ANQGSEA. Trimming removed 0 bases from V and 5 bases from J, with 14 bases in between. The CDR3 bases are TGCAGCGTTGAAGATCCTCACAAGGGGCACGAGCAGTACTTC. Amino acid sequence: CSVEDPHKGHEQYF.

J is TRBJ2-7 and V is TRBV28, with 10 positions matching TRBD2. The V gene's germline CDR1 is MDHEN and CDR2 SYDVKM. V dropped 10 bases and J dropped 0; count of bases not matched to a gene: 6. The length of the CDR3 is 14 residues. This chain's CDR3 is CAITGTSDSYEQYF. Written as DNA, the CDR3 is TGTGCCATAACCGGGACTAGCGACTCCTACGAGCAGTACTTC.